This paragraph reports one T cell receptor (beta chain). From blood CD8+ and CD4+ T cells, the TCR beta chain was sequenced. Controls were healthy donors (matched for age and sex). The sample is drawn from a study of CD8 T cells in Susac syndrome. Between the trimmed V and J ends, which lost 4 bases and 0 bases, there was a span of 7 bases. The germline V gene has CDR1 SQVTM and CDR2 ANQGSEA. The CDR3 extends over 13 amino acids. Random hexamers primed reverse transcription of roughly 0.5 to 1 ug RNA. It was immunoSEQ multiplex PCR that amplified TCR beta CDR3 across 54 Vbeta and 13 Jbeta. MiXCR, applied by TCRdb to the immunoSEQ multiplex PCR reads, yields one record per CDR3 protein. The sample shows roughly 180,000 distinct CDR3 sequences, approximately 94% of them seen only once.

Specimen: CD4+ T cells from PBMCs. The chain links TRBV29-1 to TRBJ1-3; D gene unclear. This receptor was identified in a human donor in good health. CDR3 sequence: CSVGGYSGNTIYF. CDR3 nucleotide sequence: TGCAGCGTTGGAGGGTACTCTGGAAACACCATATATTTT.